This T cell receptor (beta chain) was sequenced for a study of shared clonotypes between healthy human individuals. Replicate PCRs run on sorted subsets employed 200 ng DNA, approximately 30,000 T cell genomes. Method: immunoSEQ multiplex PCR; TCRdb's copy keeps in-frame clones and lacks some. The sample includes around 1.1 million clones, around three quarters seen only once; the top ten take around 0.6%. Free of recent acute infections or vaccinations, the donors were healthy HIV-negative adults. The split of CD4+ cells yielded CD45RA+ naive and CD45RA-negative memory subsets. The CDR3 runs 14 residues. V lost 6 bases to trimming and J lost 1 base, with 12 bases between them. CDR1 MDHEN and CDR2 SYDVKM come from the germline V gene.

This clonotype was sampled from a man between 18 and 35 years old in good health. Some clones in this sample may be carry-over from other donors' samples. Sequencing was carried out using memory CD4+ T cells from PBMCs. Subset given: CD45RA-negative fraction. The genes are TRBV28 and TRBJ1-1, with no clear D. In DNA, the CDR3 is TGTGCCAGCAGCCTAATACAACAGAACACTGAAGCTTTCTTT. It yields the protein CASSLIQQNTEAFF.